Given below is one TCR beta chain in context. The data originate from a study of blood T cell repertoires in COVID-19. Study-level background: The analysed material was cDNA or gDNA that came from T cells, B-cell-depleted T cells, or PBMCs.

Profiling relied on immunoSEQ multiplex PCR, and the TCRdb table lists in-frame clones only, not all of them. The sample contains 25,000 to 35,000 clones, approximately 71% of which appear only once. The sequenced sample was peripheral blood. The receptor was derived from a human donor in a cohort sampled during active COVID-19.

CDR3 protein: CASSYSTGEGEKLFF. CDR3 coding DNA: TGTGCCAGCAGTTACTCGACAGGGGAGGGTGAAAAACTGTTTTTT. This chain connects TRBV6-5 to TRBJ1-4, with TRBD1 identical over 8 bases. CDR1 is MNHEY and CDR2 is SVGAGI in the germline V gene. The CDR3 length is 15 residues. Trimming removed 0 bases from V and 7 bases from J; junction bases left unmatched: 4.